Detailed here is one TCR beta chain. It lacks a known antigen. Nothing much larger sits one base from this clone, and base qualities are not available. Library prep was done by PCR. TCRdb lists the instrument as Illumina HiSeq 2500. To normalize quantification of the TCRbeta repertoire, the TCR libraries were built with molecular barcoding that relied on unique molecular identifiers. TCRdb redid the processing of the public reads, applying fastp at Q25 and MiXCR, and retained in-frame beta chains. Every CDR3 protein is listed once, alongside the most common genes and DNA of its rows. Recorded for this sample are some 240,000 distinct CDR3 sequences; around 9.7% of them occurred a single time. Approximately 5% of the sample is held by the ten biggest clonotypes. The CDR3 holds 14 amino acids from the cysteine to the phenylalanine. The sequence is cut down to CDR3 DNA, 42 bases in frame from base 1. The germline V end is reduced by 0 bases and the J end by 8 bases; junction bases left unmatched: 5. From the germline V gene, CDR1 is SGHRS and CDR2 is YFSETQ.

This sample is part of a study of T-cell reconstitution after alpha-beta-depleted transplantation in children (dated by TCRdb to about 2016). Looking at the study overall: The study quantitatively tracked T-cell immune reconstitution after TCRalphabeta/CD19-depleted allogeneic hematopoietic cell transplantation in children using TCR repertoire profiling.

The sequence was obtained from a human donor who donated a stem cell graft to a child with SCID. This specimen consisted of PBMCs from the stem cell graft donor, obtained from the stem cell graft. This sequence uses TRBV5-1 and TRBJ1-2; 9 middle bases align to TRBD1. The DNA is TGCGCCAGCAGCTTGGAGGGACAGGGCCCCGGCTACACCTTC. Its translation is CASSLEGQGPGYTF.